This T cell receptor beta chain stems from a study of blood T cell repertoires in COVID-19. Overall study: The origin of the acute and convalescent COVID-19 samples was the United States, Italy and Spain.

Seattle participants joined during active infection and were tracked over time. Source study methods: Quantification of nucleated cells was approximated via reference gene primer amplification. Repertoires were generated with immunoSEQ multiplex PCR, while TCRdb's copy carries only in-frame clones and drops some. The V and J calls and clone size are taken from that table; D and trimming were inferred from the DNA. The sample has over 200,000 clones, approximately 83% seen once. Trimming removed 7 bases from V and 0 bases from J, with 9 bases in between. Looked up from germline, CDR1 is SNHLY and CDR2 is FYNNEI. The CDR3 is 14 residues long.

The receptor was isolated from a woman aged 30 to 39 with COVID-19, enrolled during active disease. The V call is TRBV2, the J call TRBJ2-2, with D perhaps matching TRBD1 (5 bases). Source material: peripheral blood. CDR3 coding DNA: TGTGCCAGCATCCAGGGTTCGAACACCGGGGAGCTGTTTTTT. Residues: CASIQGSNTGELFF. The full variable domain, in which reference TRBV2 and TRBJ2-2 provide the parts outside the CDR3, is EPEVTQTPSHQVTQMGQEVILRCVPISNHLYFYWYRQILGQKVEFLVSFYNNEISEKSEIFDDQFSVERPDGSNFTLKIRSTKLEDSAMYFCASIQGSNTGELFFGEGSRLTVL.